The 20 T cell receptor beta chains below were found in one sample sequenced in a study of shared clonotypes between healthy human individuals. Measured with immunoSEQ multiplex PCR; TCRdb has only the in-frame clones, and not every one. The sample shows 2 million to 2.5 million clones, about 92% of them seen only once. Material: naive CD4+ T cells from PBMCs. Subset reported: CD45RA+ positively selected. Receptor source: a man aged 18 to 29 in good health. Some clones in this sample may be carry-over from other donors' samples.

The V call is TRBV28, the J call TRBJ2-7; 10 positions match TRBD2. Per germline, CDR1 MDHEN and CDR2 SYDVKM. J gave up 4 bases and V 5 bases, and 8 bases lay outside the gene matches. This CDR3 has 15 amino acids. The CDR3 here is CASSVLAGVPYEQYF. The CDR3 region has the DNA TGTGCCAGCAGTGTCCTAGCGGGAGTCCCTTACGAGCAGTACTTC. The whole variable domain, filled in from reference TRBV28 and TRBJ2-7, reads DVKVTQSSRYLVKRTGEKVFLECVQDMDHENMFWYRQDPGLGLRLIYFSYDVKMKEKGDIPEGYSVSREKKERFSLILESASTNQTSMYLCASSVLAGVPYEQYFGPGTRLTVT.

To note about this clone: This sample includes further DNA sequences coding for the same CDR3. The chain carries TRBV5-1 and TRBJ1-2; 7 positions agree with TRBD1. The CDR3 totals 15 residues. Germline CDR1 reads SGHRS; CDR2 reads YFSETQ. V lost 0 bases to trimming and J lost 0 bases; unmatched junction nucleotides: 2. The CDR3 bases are TGCGCCAGCAGCTTGGGGACAGGAGCTAACTATGGCTACACCTTC. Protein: CASSLGTGANYGYTF.

In nucleotides, the CDR3 is TGTGCCAGCAGTACCGTCGGGGATGGCACTGAAGCTTTCTTT. This encodes CASSTVGDGTEAFF. The gene calls are TRBV6-5 and TRBJ1-1; no clear D gene. The CDR3 is made up of 14 amino acids. The germline V and J ends were trimmed by 5 bases and 4 bases, with 14 bases remaining between them. The germline V gene has CDR1 MNHEY and CDR2 SVGAGI.

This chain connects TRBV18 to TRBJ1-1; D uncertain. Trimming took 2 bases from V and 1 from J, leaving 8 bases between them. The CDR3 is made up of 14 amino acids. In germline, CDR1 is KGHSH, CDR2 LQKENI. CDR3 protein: CASSPYPENTEAFF. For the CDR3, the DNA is TGTGCCAGCTCACCATACCCAGAGAACACTGAAGCTTTCTTT.

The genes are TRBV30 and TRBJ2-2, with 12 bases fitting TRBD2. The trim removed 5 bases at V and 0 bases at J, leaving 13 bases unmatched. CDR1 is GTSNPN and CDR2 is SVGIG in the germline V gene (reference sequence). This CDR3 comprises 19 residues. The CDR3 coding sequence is TGTGCCTGGGCCTCTCTAGCGGGAGGGCCTCGTTCGAACACCGGGGAGCTGTTTTTT. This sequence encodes CAWASLAGGPRSNTGELFF.

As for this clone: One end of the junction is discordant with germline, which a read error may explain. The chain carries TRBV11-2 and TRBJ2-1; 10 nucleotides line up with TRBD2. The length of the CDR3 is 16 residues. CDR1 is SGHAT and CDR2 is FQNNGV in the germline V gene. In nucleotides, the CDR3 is TGTGCCAGCAGCTCCCTGAGCGGGAGGGCCGAAAATGAGCAGCTCTTC. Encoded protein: CASSSLSGRAENEQLF.

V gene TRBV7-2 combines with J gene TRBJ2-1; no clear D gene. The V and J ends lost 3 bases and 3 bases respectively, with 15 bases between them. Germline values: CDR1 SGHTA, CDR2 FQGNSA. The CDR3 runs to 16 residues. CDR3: CASSFEHGFGYNEQFF. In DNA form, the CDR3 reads TGTGCCAGCAGCTTCGAACACGGATTCGGCTACAATGAGCAGTTCTTC.

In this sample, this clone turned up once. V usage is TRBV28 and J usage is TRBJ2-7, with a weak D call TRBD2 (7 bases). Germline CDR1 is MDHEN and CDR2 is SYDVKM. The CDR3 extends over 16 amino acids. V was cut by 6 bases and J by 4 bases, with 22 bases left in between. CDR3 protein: CASRKGRGTSPYEQYF. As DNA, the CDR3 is TGTGCCAGCAGAAAGGGGAGGGGGACAAGCCCTTACGAGCAGTACTTC.

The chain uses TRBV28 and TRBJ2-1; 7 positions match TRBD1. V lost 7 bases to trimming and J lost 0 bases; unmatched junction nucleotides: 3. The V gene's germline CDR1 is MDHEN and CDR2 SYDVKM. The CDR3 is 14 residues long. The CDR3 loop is CASTPGGSYNEQFF. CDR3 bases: TGTGCCAGCACCCCAGGGGGCTCCTACAATGAGCAGTTCTTC.

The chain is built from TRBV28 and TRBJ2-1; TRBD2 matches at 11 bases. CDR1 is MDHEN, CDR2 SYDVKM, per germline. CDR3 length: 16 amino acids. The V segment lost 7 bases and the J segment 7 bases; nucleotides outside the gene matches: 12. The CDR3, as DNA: TGTGCCAGCACCCCCGTACTAGCGGGAGTGATAAATGAGCAGTTCTTC. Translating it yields CASTPVLAGVINEQFF.

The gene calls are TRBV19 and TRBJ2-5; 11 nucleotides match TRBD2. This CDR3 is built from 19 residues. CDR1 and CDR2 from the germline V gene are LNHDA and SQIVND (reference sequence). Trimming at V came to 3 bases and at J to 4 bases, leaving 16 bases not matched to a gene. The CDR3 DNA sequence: TGTGCCAGTAGTATTATGCTGACTAGCGGGGCCAGGGGAGGAGAGACCCAGTACTTC. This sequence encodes CASSIMLTSGARGGETQYF.

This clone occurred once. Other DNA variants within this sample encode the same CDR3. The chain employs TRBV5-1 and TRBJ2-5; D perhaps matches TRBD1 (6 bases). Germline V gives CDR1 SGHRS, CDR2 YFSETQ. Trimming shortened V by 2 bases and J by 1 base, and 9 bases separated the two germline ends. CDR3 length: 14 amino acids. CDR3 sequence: CASSLQGFQETQYF. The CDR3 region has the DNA TGCGCCAGCAGCTTACAGGGATTCCAAGAGACCCAGTACTTC.

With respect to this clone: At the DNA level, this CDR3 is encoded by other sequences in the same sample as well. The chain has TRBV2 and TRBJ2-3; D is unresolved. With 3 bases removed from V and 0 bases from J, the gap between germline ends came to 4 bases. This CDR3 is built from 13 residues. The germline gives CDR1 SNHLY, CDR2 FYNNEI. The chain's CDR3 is CASSDESTDTQYF. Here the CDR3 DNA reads TGTGCCAGCAGTGACGAGAGCACAGATACGCAGTATTTT.

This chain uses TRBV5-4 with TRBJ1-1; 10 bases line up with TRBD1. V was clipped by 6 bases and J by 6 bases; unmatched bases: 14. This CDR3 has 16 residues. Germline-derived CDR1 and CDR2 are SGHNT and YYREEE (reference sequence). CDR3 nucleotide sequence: TGTGCCAGCATCTATTCCCCGACAGGGGGCGGCGCTGAAGCTTTCTTT. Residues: CASIYSPTGGGAEAFF.

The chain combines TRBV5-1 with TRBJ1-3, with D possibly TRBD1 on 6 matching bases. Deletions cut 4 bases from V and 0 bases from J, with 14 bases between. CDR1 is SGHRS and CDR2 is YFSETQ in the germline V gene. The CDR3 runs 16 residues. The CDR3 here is CASSPGTMSSGNTIYF. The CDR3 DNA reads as TGCGCCAGCAGCCCCGGGACAATGAGCTCTGGAAACACCATATATTTT.

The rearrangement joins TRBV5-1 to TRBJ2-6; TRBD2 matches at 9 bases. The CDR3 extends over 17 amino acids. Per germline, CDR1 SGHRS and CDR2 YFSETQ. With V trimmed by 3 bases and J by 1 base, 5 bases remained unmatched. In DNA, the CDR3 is TGCGCCAGCAGCTCAAGCGGGGGGCCGTCTGGGGCCAACGTCCTGACTTTC. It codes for CASSSSGGPSGANVLTF.

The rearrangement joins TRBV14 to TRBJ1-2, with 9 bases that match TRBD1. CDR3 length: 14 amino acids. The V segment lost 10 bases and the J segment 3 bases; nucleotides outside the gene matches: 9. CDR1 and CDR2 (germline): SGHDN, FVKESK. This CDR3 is CATSSRQGDYGYTF. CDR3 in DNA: TGTGCCACCTCTTCACGACAGGGGGACTATGGCTACACCTTC.

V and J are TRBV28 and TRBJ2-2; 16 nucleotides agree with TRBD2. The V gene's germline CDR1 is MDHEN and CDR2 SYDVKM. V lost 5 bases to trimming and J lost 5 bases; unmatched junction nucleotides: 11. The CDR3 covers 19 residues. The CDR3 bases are TGTGCCAGCAGTCCCCTGGGACTAGCGGGAGGGATGGGGACCGGGGAGCTGTTTTTT. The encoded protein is CASSPLGLAGGMGTGELFF.

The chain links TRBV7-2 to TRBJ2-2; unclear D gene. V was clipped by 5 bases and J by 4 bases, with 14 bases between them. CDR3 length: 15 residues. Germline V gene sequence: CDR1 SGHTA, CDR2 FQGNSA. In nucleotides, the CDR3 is TGTGCCAGCAGCCCTCTGGGGTCGTTCACCGGGGAGCTGTTTTTT. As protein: CASSPLGSFTGELFF.

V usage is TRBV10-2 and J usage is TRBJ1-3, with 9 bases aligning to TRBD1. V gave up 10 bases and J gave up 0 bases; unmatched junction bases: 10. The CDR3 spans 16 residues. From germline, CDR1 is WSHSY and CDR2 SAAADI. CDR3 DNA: TGCGCCACCCTGGGGACAGGGCTCAGCTCTGGAAACACCATATATTTT. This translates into CATLGTGLSSGNTIYF.